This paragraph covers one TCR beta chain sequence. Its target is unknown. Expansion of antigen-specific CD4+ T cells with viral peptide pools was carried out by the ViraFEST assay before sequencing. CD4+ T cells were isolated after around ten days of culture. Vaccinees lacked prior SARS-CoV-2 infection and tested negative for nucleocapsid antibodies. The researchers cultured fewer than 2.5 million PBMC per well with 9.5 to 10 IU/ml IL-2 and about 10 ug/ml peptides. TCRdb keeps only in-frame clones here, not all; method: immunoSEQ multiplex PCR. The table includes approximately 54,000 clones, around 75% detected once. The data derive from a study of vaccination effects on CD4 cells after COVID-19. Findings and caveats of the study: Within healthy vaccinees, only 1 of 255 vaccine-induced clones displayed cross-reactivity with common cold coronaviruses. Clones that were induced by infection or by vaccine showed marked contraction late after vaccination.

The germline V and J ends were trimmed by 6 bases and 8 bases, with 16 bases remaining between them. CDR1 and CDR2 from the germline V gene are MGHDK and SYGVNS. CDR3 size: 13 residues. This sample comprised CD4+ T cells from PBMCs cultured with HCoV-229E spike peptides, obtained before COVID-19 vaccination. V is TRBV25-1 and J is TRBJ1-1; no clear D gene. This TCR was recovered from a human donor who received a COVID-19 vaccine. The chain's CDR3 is CASRLEGTVEAFF. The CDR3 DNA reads TGTGCCAGCAGGCTCGAAGGTACGGTAGAAGCTTTCTTT.